This T cell receptor (beta chain) was recovered during a study of PD-1 and CTLA-4 blockade in melanoma. Germline CDR1 is LNHDA and CDR2 is SQIVND (reference sequence). The CDR3 extends over 15 amino acids. With 7 bases removed from V and 0 bases from J, the gap between germline ends came to 13 bases. Clones were sequenced by immunoSEQ multiplex PCR, and TCRdb holds only the in-frame ones, with some missing. This sample has under 20,000 clones, with around two thirds found just once. This rearrangement joins TRBV19 to TRBJ1-5; D not resolved. The sequence was collected from a human donor with melanoma. The input for sequencing was CD8+ T cells from peripheral blood, taken from a patient given anti-PD-1 treatment. CDR3 region: CASNAGAYSNQPQHF. For the CDR3, the DNA is TGTGCCAGTAATGCGGGAGCCTATAGCAATCAGCCCCAGCATTTT.